The 18 T cell receptor beta chains listed next were all sequenced from one sample in a study of T cell responses to AZD1222 COVID-19 vaccine. The method was immunoSEQ multiplex PCR; TCRdb's version includes in-frame clones alone and lacks a portion of them. The sample includes 120,000 to 150,000 clones, approximately 88% of them seen just once. The sequencing used peripheral blood, collected on day 0 of AZD1222 vaccination. The receptors stem from an adult in good health.

The CDR3, as DNA: TGCGCCAGCAGCCAAGAGTCGGCGGCGGGGAATTCACCCCTCCACTTT. Protein: CASSQESAAGNSPLHF. The V call is TRBV4-1, the J call TRBJ1-6; D is uncertain. Germline CDR1 is MGHRA and CDR2 is YSYEKL. The CDR3 is made up of 16 amino acids. Trimming took off 0 bases at V and 7 bases at J, with 13 bases between the two ends.

This chain uses TRBV20-1 with TRBJ1-4; no clear D gene. Trimming cost V 3 bases and J 0 bases, with 17 bases left between them. The germline V gene encodes CDR1 DFQATT and CDR2 SNEGSKA (reference sequence). The CDR3 sequence is 17 residues long. The CDR3 sequence is CSASSPGPSATNEKLFF. The CDR3 nucleotides are TGCAGTGCTAGTTCACCCGGACCAAGTGCAACTAATGAAAAACTGTTTTTT.

The V call is TRBV9, the J call TRBJ2-1; possible D gene TRBD2, 5 bases. The germline CDR1 and CDR2 sequences are SGDLS and YYNGEE. This CDR3 spans 17 amino acids. Trimming pared 4 bases from V and 6 bases from J, leaving 23 bases between. The CDR3 protein is CASSPAPLAIGLNEQFF. CDR3 nucleotide sequence: TGTGCCAGCAGCCCAGCTCCCCTAGCAATTGGTCTCAATGAGCAGTTCTTC. Drawing the rest from reference TRBV9 and TRBJ2-1, the complete variable domain is DSGVTQTPKHLITATGQRVTLRCSPRSGDLSVYWYQQSLDQGLQFLIQYYNGEERAKGNILERFSAQQFPDLHSELNLSSLELGDSALYFCASSPAPLAIGLNEQFFGPGTRLTVL.

This chain connects TRBV6-1 to TRBJ2-7; TRBD2 might be the D (5 bases). Per the germline V gene, CDR1 is MNHNS and CDR2 is SASEGT. The CDR3 has 14 amino acids. The ends were cut back, 0 bases at V and 4 bases at J, with 10 bases in the middle. As DNA, the CDR3 is TGTGCCAGCAGTGAAGCGGTTCGGGGTTACGAGCAGTACTTC. Translation: CASSEAVRGYEQYF.

The chain uses TRBV28 and TRBJ1-2; D gene unclear. CDR3 size: 11 residues. From germline, CDR1 is MDHEN and CDR2 SYDVKM. The V end lost 5 bases, the J end lost 2 bases, and 3 bases lay between the germline ends. CDR3 nucleotides: TGTGCCAGCAGTCGAAACTATGGCTACACCTTC. It codes for CASSRNYGYTF.

The chain links TRBV27 to TRBJ1-5; D uncertain. Germline loops: CDR1 MNHEY, CDR2 SMNVEV (reference sequence). V was pared by 6 bases and J by 0 bases, with 6 bases between. The CDR3 totals 13 residues. The CDR3 region is CASSRTSNQPQHF. Written as DNA, the CDR3 is TGTGCCAGCAGCCGGACTAGCAATCAGCCCCAGCATTTT.

V usage is TRBV30 and J usage is TRBJ2-3; D perhaps matches TRBD2 (6 bases). V gave up 3 bases and J gave up 1 base, with 14 bases separating them. CDR1 and CDR2 (germline): GTSNPN, SVGIG (reference sequence). The CDR3 is 15 residues long. CDR3 sequence: CAWSPPWGGTDTQYF. The CDR3 nucleotides are TGTGCCTGGAGCCCCCCTTGGGGGGGCACAGATACGCAGTATTTT.

The chain carries TRBV24-1 and TRBJ1-5; unclear D gene. The germline V gene encodes CDR1 KGHDR and CDR2 SFDVKD. Trimming cost V 7 bases and J 7 bases, with 1 base left between them. The CDR3 spans 9 residues. The CDR3 nucleotides read TGTGCCACCAGCCAGCCCCAGCATTTT. The encoded protein is CATSQPQHF.

V is TRBV5-5 and J is TRBJ1-2, with D perhaps matching TRBD1 (5 bases). The ends were cut back, 2 bases at V and 5 bases at J, with 13 bases in the middle. The CDR3 runs to 14 residues. Germline V gene lookup returns CDR1 SGHKS and CDR2 YYEKEE (reference sequence). CDR3 in amino acids: CASSFWGSLYGYTF. CDR3 bases: TGTGCCAGCAGCTTCTGGGGGTCCCTTTATGGCTACACCTTC.

The chain carries TRBV6-6 and TRBJ1-2; a weak D match, TRBD1 (5 bases). V was clipped by 6 bases and J by 0 bases, with 14 bases between them. The V gene's germline CDR1 is MNHNY and CDR2 SVGAGI (reference sequence). The CDR3 sequence is 15 residues long. CDR3 DNA sequence: TGTGCCAGCAGGCCCACCGACAGCTCTAACTATGGCTACACCTTC. Translated, it gives CASRPTDSSNYGYTF.

The chain is built from TRBV4-2 and TRBJ1-5, with 8 bases identical to TRBD1. After removal of 4 bases from V and 2 bases from J, the junction contained 4 bases not matched to a gene. Germline-derived CDR1 and CDR2 are LGHNA and YNFKEQ. This CDR3 is 15 amino acids long. This CDR3 reads CASSREGQGNQPQHF. The CDR3 nucleotides read TGTGCCAGCAGCCGAGAGGGACAGGGCAATCAGCCCCAGCATTTT.

The chain couples TRBV7-2 to TRBJ2-7; 13 bases fit TRBD2. Losses at the gene ends were 5 bases for V and 3 bases for J; bases not matched to a gene: 13. Germline assignment: CDR1 SGHTA and CDR2 FQGNSA. The CDR3 spans 18 residues. CDR3 amino acids: CASSPRPPGLAGHYEQYF. CDR3 DNA: TGTGCCAGCAGCCCCCGACCCCCGGGACTAGCGGGGCACTACGAGCAGTACTTC.

The chain employs TRBV15 and TRBJ1-5; the D is unclear. The CDR3 contains 15 residues. Germline CDR1 is LNHNV and CDR2 is YYDKDF (reference sequence). Trimming removed 0 bases from V and 5 bases from J, with 11 bases in between. CDR3 residues: CATSRDRGYDQPQHF. As DNA, the CDR3 is TGTGCCACCAGCAGAGATCGCGGGTACGATCAGCCCCAGCATTTT.

V is TRBV5-1 and J is TRBJ1-2; D gene uncertain. Germline V lookup: CDR1 SGHRS, CDR2 YFSETQ. The CDR3 contains 13 residues. The V end was cut by 0 bases, the J end by 6 bases, with 9 bases between. The CDR3 region has the DNA TGCGCCAGCAGCTTGGATGGACTAGATGGCTACACCTTC. It yields the protein CASSLDGLDGYTF.

The chain uses TRBV12-3 or TRBV12-4 and TRBJ1-3; D not certain. V lost 7 bases and J 4 bases, leaving 11 bases between the germline ends. This CDR3 has 13 amino acids. The CDR3 DNA is TGTGCCAGCACCATCCCCAACGGAAACACCATATATTTT. It translates to CASTIPNGNTIYF.

The rearrangement links TRBV24-1 to TRBJ1-5; D is ambiguous. CDR1 is KGHDR and CDR2 is SFDVKD in the germline V gene. V was cut by 5 bases and J by 0 bases, with 7 bases left in between. This CDR3 comprises 14 residues. CDR3 region: CATSASYSNQPQHF. The DNA of the CDR3 is TGTGCCACCAGTGCTAGTTATAGCAATCAGCCCCAGCATTTT.

CDR3 bases: TGTGCCATCAGTGGGACATCGGCGAAGACCCAGTACTTC. It encodes CAISGTSAKTQYF. This sequence joins TRBV10-3 and TRBJ2-5; possibly TRBD1 for D (5 bases). V was trimmed by 4 bases and J by 6 bases, leaving 12 bases between them. This CDR3 comprises 13 residues. From germline, CDR1 is ENHRY and CDR2 SYGVKD.

This chain joins TRBV11-2 and TRBJ1-1; 7 bases match TRBD1. CDR1 is SGHAT, CDR2 FQNNGV, per germline. This CDR3 is 13 amino acids long. Trimming cost V 4 bases and J 6 bases; bases outside gene matches: 5. The CDR3 loop reads CASSSTGVAEAFF. Here the CDR3 DNA reads TGTGCCAGCAGCTCTACAGGGGTCGCTGAAGCTTTCTTT.